This passage covers 30 T cell receptor beta chains from one sample sequenced in a study of vaccination and CD4 T cells after COVID-19. Sequence data for DNA of cultured CD4+ T cells were generated by the Oncomine TCR Beta short-read assay. MiXCR, run by TCRdb on the PCR reads, gives a single entry per CDR3 protein. The table has over 15,000 distinct CDR3 sequences, around two fifths seen once. The antigens these receptors bind are not known. As for treatment: roughly 11-day PBMC culture with coronavirus spike peptide pools or control peptides (ViraFEST assay). The sample in question was CD4+ T cells from blood, cultured in vitro, obtained before SARS-CoV-2 vaccination. Source of these receptors: a human donor who had recovered from COVID-19.

The chain employs TRBV9 and TRBJ2-7, with TRBD2 matching 12 bases. Germline lookup yields CDR1 SGDLS and CDR2 YYNGEE. V was pared by 4 bases and J by 2 bases, with 7 bases of the junction left unmatched. The CDR3 sequence is 16 residues long. This CDR3 reads CASSPQGLAGTYEQYF. The CDR3 DNA follows: TGTGCCAGCAGCCCCCAAGGACTAGCGGGAACCTACGAGCAGTACTTC.

This clonotype was counted between two and nine times. The gene calls are TRBV6-2 or TRBV6-3 and TRBJ2-5, with TRBD1 matching 9 bases. V lost 5 bases and J lost 2; bases outside the gene matches: 3. The germline gives CDR1 MNHEY, CDR2 SVGEGT. The length of the CDR3 is 14 residues. The CDR3, as DNA: TGTGCCAGCAGTACAGGACAGGGGCAAGAGACCCAGTACTTC. Translated, it gives CASSTGQGQETQYF.

The chain combines TRBV20-1 with TRBJ2-7; D gene unclear. Trimming left V 3 bases short and J 6 bases short, with 15 bases between. The CDR3 is 13 amino acids. Germline lookup yields CDR1 DFQATT and CDR2 SNEGSKA (reference sequence). The CDR3 reads CSARAGTAREQYF. In nucleotides, the CDR3 is TGCAGTGCTAGGGCAGGAACCGCTCGCGAGCAGTACTTC.

A note on this clonotype: The junction and the germline gene differ at one end; a read error may be behind it. V usage is TRBV27 and J usage is TRBJ1-6; 8 bases align to TRBD1. CDR3 length equals 16 residues. Germline V lookup: CDR1 MNHEY, CDR2 SMNVEV (reference sequence). CDR3 sequence reads: CAGRPAGTGLNSPLHF. CDR3 DNA: TGTGCCGGCAGGCCGGCCGGGACAGGCCTTAATTCACCCCTCCACTTT.

This clonotype was seen more than once but under ten times. The J gene is TRBJ1-1, the V gene TRBV7-6, with D possibly matching TRBD1 (6 bases). The CDR3 totals 15 residues. Germline V lookup: CDR1 SGHVS, CDR2 FNYEAQ. V shed 5 bases and J shed 8 bases, with 21 bases lying between them. This CDR3 is CASSPRLDGTSEAFF. CDR3 sequence (DNA): TGTGCCAGCAGCCCCCGCCTGGACGGGACATCCGAAGCTTTCTTT. The full variable domain, in which reference TRBV7-6 and TRBJ1-1 provide the parts outside the CDR3, is GAGVSQSPRYKVTKRGQDVALRCDPISGHVSLYWYRQALGQGPEFLTYFNYEAQQDKSGLPNDRFSAERPEGSISTLTIQRTEQRDSAMYRCASSPRLDGTSEAFFGQGTRLTVV.

On this clonotype: The junction does not match germline at one end; this may be a read error. V and J are TRBV15 and TRBJ1-2, with 7 nucleotides matching TRBD1. Germline CDR1 reads LNHNV; CDR2 reads YYDKDF (reference sequence). The CDR3 has 14 residues. DNA for the CDR3: TGTGCCACCAACAGAGATGGCAGGGGGGATGGCTACACCTTC. The encoded protein is CATNRDGRGDGYTF.

This chain links TRBV20-1 with TRBJ2-1, with a weak D call TRBD2 (6 bases). Germline values: CDR1 DFQATT, CDR2 SNEGSKA (reference sequence). V gave up 6 bases and J gave up 5 bases, with 20 bases separating them. The CDR3 consists of 15 residues. CDR3 region: CSARRGLAMDNEQFF. The CDR3 bases are TGCAGTGCGCGGCGTGGGCTAGCGATGGACAATGAGCAGTTCTTC.

This clonotype was detected a few times. The chain carries TRBV7-9 and TRBJ1-1; D is undetermined. The CDR3 covers 18 residues. The germline V gene has CDR1 SEHNR and CDR2 FQNEAQ (reference sequence). The germline V and J ends were trimmed by 1 base and 5 bases, with 23 bases remaining between them. Here the CDR3 DNA reads TGTGCCAGCAGCTTAGTAGAGCCTTTTGGTCGACGGGTTACTGAAGCTTTCTTT. Protein: CASSLVEPFGRRVTEAFF.

This clonotype showed up just a few times. This sequence joins TRBV20-1 and TRBJ2-3; no firm D call. Germline assignment: CDR1 DFQATT and CDR2 SNEGSKA (reference sequence). Trimming pared 0 bases from V and 0 bases from J, leaving 7 bases between. CDR3 size: 14 residues. The CDR3 sequence is CSARELDSTDTQYF. The CDR3 bases are TGCAGTGCTAGAGAGCTTGACAGCACAGATACGCAGTATTTT.

DNA for the CDR3: TGCAGTGCTAGTGCCCCCGCCAGCGGGAGCTACGAGCAGTACTTC. It yields the protein CSASAPASGSYEQYF. The gene calls are TRBV20-1 and TRBJ2-7, with 8 bases matching TRBD2. The CDR3 is made up of 15 amino acids. Germline V lookup: CDR1 DFQATT, CDR2 SNEGSKA (reference sequence). J lost 3 bases, V lost 3 bases, and 10 bases had no gene match.

The genes are TRBV20-1 and TRBJ2-3; TRBD1 agrees at 7 bases. The CDR3 has 12 amino acids. The V gene end was trimmed by 5 bases and the J gene end by 12 bases; junction bases not matched to a gene: 11. Germline V lookup: CDR1 DFQATT, CDR2 SNEGSKA (reference sequence). DNA for the CDR3: TGCAGTGCTGCTGATACAGGGGTATCTCAGTATTTT. It encodes CSAADTGVSQYF.

This clonotype occurred a few times. V is TRBV24-1 and J is TRBJ1-5; D is possibly TRBD1 (5 bases). V was trimmed by 12 bases and J by 0 bases, leaving 20 bases between them. CDR1 and CDR2 from the germline V gene are KGHDR and SFDVKD. The CDR3 runs 16 residues. The CDR3 DNA follows: TGTGCCGCCGAGAGGGGAAAGGACCTTAGCAATCAGCCCCAGCATTTT. It translates to CAAERGKDLSNQPQHF.

A few counts support this clonotype. The rearrangement uses TRBV10-3 and TRBJ1-2; possible D gene TRBD1, 6 bases. V lost 3 bases, J lost 5 bases, and 13 bases lay in between. Germline CDR1 ENHRY, CDR2 SYGVKD. The CDR3 is 14 residues long. The CDR3 is CAISDLDSPYGYTF. DNA for the CDR3: TGTGCCATCAGTGATCTGGACAGCCCGTATGGCTACACCTTC.

This clonotype was counted a few times. CDR3 amino acids: CASSLRVAAGVATGELFF. Written as DNA, the CDR3 is TGTGCCAGCAGCCTAAGGGTAGCAGCGGGAGTCGCGACCGGGGAGCTGTTTTTT. This chain joins TRBV6-1 and TRBJ2-2; 8 nucleotides match TRBD2. With V trimmed by 6 bases and J by 5 bases, 17 bases remained unmatched. The CDR3 contains 18 residues. Germline lookup yields CDR1 MNHNS and CDR2 SASEGT.

CDR3 DNA sequence: TGCAGTGCTAGAGGCCTCGTGGGACGGGCGAGCTCCTATAATTCACCCCTCCACTTT. Protein: CSARGLVGRASSYNSPLHF. The chain joins TRBV20-1 to TRBJ1-6; possibly TRBD1 for D (5 bases). Germline V CDR1 and CDR2: DFQATT, SNEGSKA (reference sequence). CDR3 length: 19 amino acids. V was trimmed by 1 base and J by 0 bases, leaving 19 bases between them.

The rearrangement uses TRBV4-2 and TRBJ1-5; tentative D call: TRBD1 (5 bases). Trimming left V 4 bases short and J 0 bases short, with 7 bases between. This CDR3 is built from 14 residues. Germline V gene data show CDR1 as LGHNA and CDR2 as YNFKEQ. The CDR3 DNA is TGTGCCAGCAGCCTCGGGGGTAGCAATCAGCCCCAGCATTTT. The encoded protein is CASSLGGSNQPQHF.

The chain uses TRBV11-1 and TRBJ1-1, with TRBD1 as a possible D gene (5 bases). There are 14 residues in the CDR3. V was trimmed by 3 bases and J by 4 bases, leaving 12 bases between them. Germline V lookup: CDR1 SGHAT, CDR2 FQDESV (reference sequence). The CDR3 DNA follows: TGTGCCAGCAGCTTCCAGGGATTCGGCACTGAAGCTTTCTTT. Translated, it gives CASSFQGFGTEAFF.

This clonotype was detected only a few times. The chain combines TRBV12-3 or TRBV12-4 with TRBJ1-1; a possible D gene is TRBD1 (5 bases). This CDR3 comprises 13 residues. The V end lost 6 bases, the J end lost 3 bases, and 11 bases lay between the germline ends. As DNA, the CDR3 is TGTGCCAGCAGACCTTGGGGGTACACTGAAGCTTTCTTT. Protein sequence: CASRPWGYTEAFF.

The chain carries TRBV28 and TRBJ1-4, with unresolved D. Germline CDR1 reads MDHEN; CDR2 reads SYDVKM. V was clipped by 6 bases and J by 4 bases, with 9 bases between them. This CDR3 is built from 13 residues. CDR3 sequence reads: CASSNNINEKLFF. CDR3 in DNA: TGTGCCAGCAGCAACAATATTAATGAAAAACTGTTTTTT.

This clonotype has more than one count but fewer than ten. This chain joins TRBV7-2 and TRBJ2-5; no clear D. CDR1 and CDR2 from the germline V gene are SGHTA and FQGNSA. The CDR3 loop spans 16 amino acids. The germline V and J ends were trimmed by 8 bases and 3 bases, with 22 bases remaining between them. The CDR3 loop is CASSSAISTRKETQYF. CDR3 DNA sequence: TGTGCCAGCTCATCGGCCATTTCGACTCGAAAAGAGACCCAGTACTTC.

This clonotype was seen only a few times. The chain carries TRBV24-1 and TRBJ1-1, with no clear D. The V end was cut by 5 bases, the J end by 6 bases, with 12 bases between. Germline assignment: CDR1 KGHDR and CDR2 SFDVKD. The CDR3 has 13 amino acids. The CDR3 coding sequence is TGTGCCACCAGTGGGGCGGGTAGCGCTGAAGCTTTCTTT. This encodes CATSGAGSAEAFF.

The chain has TRBV11-2 and TRBJ2-6; D perhaps matches TRBD2 (5 bases). Trimming took 5 bases from V and 2 from J, leaving 10 bases between them. CDR1 is SGHAT and CDR2 is FQNNGV in the germline V gene. The CDR3 contains 15 residues. The CDR3, as DNA: TGTGCCAGCAGCAAGGAGGTTGCTGGGGCCAACGTCCTGACTTTC. Protein: CASSKEVAGANVLTF.

This clonotype came up once. The chain uses TRBV7-3 and TRBJ2-2; D unresolved. Trimming left V 1 base short and J 2 bases short, with 8 bases between. The CDR3 length is 15 residues. Looked up from germline, CDR1 is SGHTA and CDR2 is FQGTGA. CDR3 DNA sequence: TGTGCCAGCAGCTTAAGTCCGGGCAACACCGGGGAGCTGTTTTTT. This encodes CASSLSPGNTGELFF.

The V gene is TRBV5-6, the J gene TRBJ1-1; D may be TRBD1 (5 bases). From germline, CDR1 is SGHDT and CDR2 YYEEEE. V lost 1 base, J lost 7 bases, and 8 bases lay in between. This CDR3 contains 12 residues. This chain's CDR3 is CASSLLRGEAFF. DNA of the CDR3: TGTGCCAGCAGCTTGTTGAGGGGTGAAGCTTTCTTT.

The V gene is TRBV7-9, the J gene TRBJ2-3; a possible D gene is TRBD2 (5 bases). The V and J ends lost 2 bases and 0 bases respectively, with 9 bases between them. CDR1 and CDR2 (germline): SEHNR, FQNEAQ (reference sequence). The CDR3 covers 15 residues. The CDR3 protein is CASSLSSLSTDTQYF. Written as DNA, the CDR3 is TGTGCCAGCAGCTTATCTAGCCTAAGCACAGATACGCAGTATTTT.

Only a few counts were recorded for this clonotype. V and J are TRBV2 and TRBJ2-3, with 9 bases that match TRBD2. The CDR3 totals 15 residues. CDR1 SNHLY and CDR2 FYNNEI come from the germline V gene. J lost 2 bases, V lost 6 bases, and 6 bases had no gene match. The CDR3 DNA is TGTGCCAGCAGGCCCAGCGGGGGGCACACAGATACGCAGTATTTT. This gives the protein CASRPSGGHTDTQYF. Using reference TRBV2 and TRBJ2-3 for the parts outside the CDR3, the full variable domain is EPEVTQTPSHQVTQMGQEVILRCVPISNHLYFYWYRQILGQKVEFLVSFYNNEISEKSEIFDDQFSVERPDGSNFTLKIRSTKLEDSAMYFCASRPSGGHTDTQYFGPGTRLTVL.

V gene TRBV5-8 combines with J gene TRBJ1-5, with TRBD1 matching 8 bases. The J segment lost 9 bases and the V segment lost 3 bases, leaving 14 bases of the junction unmatched. Germline lookup yields CDR1 SGHTS and CDR2 YDEGEE. The CDR3 has 16 amino acids. The CDR3 DNA reads TGTGCCAGCAGCTCCAGACAGGGGAACACCGGTCGGCCCCAGCATTTT. Amino acid sequence: CASSSRQGNTGRPQHF.

The rearrangement links TRBV7-6 to TRBJ1-1; TRBD1 might be the D (6 bases). V dropped 5 bases and J dropped 3 bases, with 13 bases sitting between them. Germline loops: CDR1 SGHVS, CDR2 FNYEAQ. CDR3 length: 14 residues. The DNA for the CDR3 is TGTGCCAGCAGCATAGAACAGGGTCACACTGAAGCTTTCTTT. Translated: CASSIEQGHTEAFF.

In its sample, this clonotype is medium-sized (0.01 to 0.1%). This chain connects TRBV27 to TRBJ2-7; D assignment may be TRBD1 or TRBD2 (7 bases each). This CDR3 is built from 13 residues. Trimming left V 6 bases short and J 4 bases short, with 13 bases between. The germline CDR1 and CDR2 sequences are MNHEY and SMNVEV (reference sequence). In DNA, the CDR3 is TGTGCCAGCAGGGGGGGGACAGAGTACGAGCAGTACTTC. This codes for CASRGGTEYEQYF.

The rearrangement joins TRBV12-3 or TRBV12-4 to TRBJ1-1; perhaps TRBD1 as D (5 bases). The CDR3 loop spans 14 amino acids. V was shortened by 0 bases and J by 6 bases, with 11 bases between the two germline ends. CDR3 protein: CASSLAGPGPEAFF. CDR3 DNA: TGTGCCAGCAGTTTAGCGGGGCCAGGACCTGAAGCTTTCTTT.